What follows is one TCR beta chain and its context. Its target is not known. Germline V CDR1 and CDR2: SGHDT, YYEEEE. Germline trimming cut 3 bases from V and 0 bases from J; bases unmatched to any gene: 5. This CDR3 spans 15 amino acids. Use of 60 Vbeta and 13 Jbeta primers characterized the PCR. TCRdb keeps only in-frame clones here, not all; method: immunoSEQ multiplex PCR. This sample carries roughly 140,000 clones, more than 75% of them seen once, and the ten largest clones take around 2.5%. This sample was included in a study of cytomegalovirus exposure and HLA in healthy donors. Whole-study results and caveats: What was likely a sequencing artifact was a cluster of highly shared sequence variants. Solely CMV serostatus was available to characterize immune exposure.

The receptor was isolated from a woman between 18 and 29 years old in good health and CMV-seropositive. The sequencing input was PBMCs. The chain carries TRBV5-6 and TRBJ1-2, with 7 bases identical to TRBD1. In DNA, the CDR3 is TGTGCCAGCAGCTCAGGACAGGAAACTAACTATGGCTACACCTTC. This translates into CASSSGQETNYGYTF.